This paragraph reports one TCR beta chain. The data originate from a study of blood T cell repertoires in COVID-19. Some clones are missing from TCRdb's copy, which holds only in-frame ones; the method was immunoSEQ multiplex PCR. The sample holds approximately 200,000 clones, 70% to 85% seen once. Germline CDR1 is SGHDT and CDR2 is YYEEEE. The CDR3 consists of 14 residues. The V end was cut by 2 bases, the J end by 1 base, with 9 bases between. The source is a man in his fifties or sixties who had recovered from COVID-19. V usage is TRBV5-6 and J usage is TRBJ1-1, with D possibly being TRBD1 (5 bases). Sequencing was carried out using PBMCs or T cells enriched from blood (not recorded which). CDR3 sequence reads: CASSFGGTNTEAFF. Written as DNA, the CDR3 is TGTGCCAGCAGCTTCGGGGGGACGAACACTGAAGCTTTCTTT.